Given below is one T cell receptor (beta chain) in context. The antigen is undetermined. Systemic immunosuppression or a history of autoimmune disease excluded patients. The data originate from a study of OX40 agonist ivuxolimab in advanced cancers. At the level of the study: Partial responses were achieved by three patients, one with hepatocellular carcinoma and two with cutaneous melanoma.

Study-level findings and limits: Determination of antigen specificity was not performed for the expanded peripheral T cells. On average, a greater number of expanded clones characterised CD8+ T cells relative to CD4+.

Clones were sequenced by immunoSEQ multiplex PCR, and TCRdb holds only the in-frame ones, with some missing. The sample carries 85,000 to 95,000 clones, about 91% recorded once. The source is an adult with an advanced solid tumor such as melanoma, head and neck, liver or kidney cancer. The sequencing used CD4+ or CD8+ T cells sorted from blood, collected in a trial of the OX40 agonist ivuxolimab.

The CDR3 nucleotides read TGTGCCAGCAGCCAGGGACTAGCCAACAATGAGCAGTTCTTC. Its protein product is CASSQGLANNEQFF. The rearrangement uses TRBV9 and TRBJ2-1; 9 bases are a match to TRBD2. Trimming removed 4 bases from V and 5 bases from J; junction bases left unmatched: 4. This CDR3 spans 14 amino acids. Germline V CDR1 and CDR2: SGDLS, YYNGEE.